The subject of this entry is one T cell receptor beta chain. Its antigen remains unidentified. The sample is drawn from a study of CXCR3-negative and CXCR3-positive naive CD8 T cells. In preparing the TRB cDNA libraries, 5' RACE with UMI labels was used. TCRdb reanalyzed the 5' RACE reads and collapses them to one entry per CDR3 protein, without DNA. Its table lists under 85,000 distinct CDR3 sequences. Identification of naive CD8+ T cells rested on CD45RO-CCR7+CD27+CD95- status. Study outcomes and limitations: Post-cryopreservation CXCR3 expression was partly diminished, and the bulk of assays employed fresh PBMCs. The TRBV-TRBJ usage of naive CXCR3-negative and CXCR3-positive cells was similar, but that of memory cells differed. No difference in surface CD5 was seen between naive subsets, and TCR strength was inferred from TRB CDR3 properties. Comparison of naive cells showed more hydrophobic TRB CDR3s in CXCR3-positive than in CXCR3-negative naive cells.

What was sequenced was naive CXCR3+ CD8+ T cells from blood. Subset described: CD45RO-CCR7+CD27+CD95- naive CD8+ T cells expressing CXCR3 (TNR3+). The sequence derives from a human donor in good health. Some clones in this sample may be carry-over from other donors' samples.

CDR3 in amino acids: CASSVPLAGGSSYNEQFF. This chain connects TRBV9 to TRBJ2-1; TCRdb's D call, TRBD2, is unchecked because there is no DNA. The CDR3 has 18 residues. Germline-derived CDR1 and CDR2 are SGDLS and YYNGEE.